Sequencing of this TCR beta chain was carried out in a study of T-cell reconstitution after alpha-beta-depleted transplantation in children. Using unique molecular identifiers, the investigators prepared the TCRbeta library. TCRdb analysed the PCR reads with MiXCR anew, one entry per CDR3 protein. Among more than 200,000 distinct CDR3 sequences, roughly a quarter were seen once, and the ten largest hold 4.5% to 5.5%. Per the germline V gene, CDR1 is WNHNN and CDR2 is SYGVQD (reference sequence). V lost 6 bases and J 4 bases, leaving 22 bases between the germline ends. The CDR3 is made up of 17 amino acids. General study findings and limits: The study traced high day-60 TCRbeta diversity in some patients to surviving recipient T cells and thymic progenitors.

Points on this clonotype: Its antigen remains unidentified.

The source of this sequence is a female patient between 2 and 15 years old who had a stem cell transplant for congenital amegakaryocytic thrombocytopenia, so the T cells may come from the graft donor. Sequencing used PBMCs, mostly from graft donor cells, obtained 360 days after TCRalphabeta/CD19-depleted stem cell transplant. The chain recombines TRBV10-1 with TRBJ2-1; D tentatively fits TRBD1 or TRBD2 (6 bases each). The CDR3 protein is CASSPPGAYREYNEQFF. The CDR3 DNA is TGCGCCAGCAGCCCTCCGGGGGCATATCGGGAGTACAATGAGCAGTTCTTC.